Below are 5 T cell receptor beta chains sequenced from a single sample in a study of T-cell memory formation after mild COVID-19. TCRdb called the 5' RACE reads again in MiXCR, with one record for every CDR3 protein. This table holds fewer than 250,000 distinct CDR3 sequences, around 19% found once. The sample comprised PBMCs or a T cell subset sorted from them (not recorded which). All receptors derive from an adult woman who had mild COVID-19 (a few samples of this study predate the infection). Cell type and time point are not known.

This chain links TRBV6-4 with TRBJ2-2, with D uncertain. V was trimmed by 6 bases and J by 6 bases, leaving 8 bases between them. Germline V lookup: CDR1 MRHNA, CDR2 SNTAGT. This CDR3 spans 12 amino acids. CDR3 DNA sequence: TGTGCCAGCAGAGGCATGGCCGGGGAGCTGTTTTTT. This sequence encodes CASRGMAGELFF.

The rearrangement joins TRBV9 to TRBJ2-3, with 13 positions matching TRBD2. V was pared by 2 bases and J by 2 bases, with 2 bases of the junction left unmatched. The CDR3 consists of 16 residues. Germline CDR1 is SGDLS and CDR2 is YYNGEE. CDR3 in amino acids: CASSVTSGGITDTQYF. Written as DNA, the CDR3 is TGTGCCAGCAGCGTGACTAGCGGGGGGATCACAGATACGCAGTATTTT.

The chain links TRBV5-1 to TRBJ2-7; 8 nucleotides line up with TRBD2. CDR1 is SGHRS and CDR2 is YFSETQ in the germline V gene. The CDR3 has 15 residues. Unmatched junction bases numbered 11, after V lost 3 bases and J lost 6 bases. The CDR3 protein is CASSSPGTRAGEQYF. In DNA, the CDR3 is TGCGCCAGCAGCTCTCCCGGGACTAGGGCTGGCGAGCAGTACTTC.

The chain employs TRBV20-1 and TRBJ2-4, with unresolved D. Germline loops: CDR1 DFQATT, CDR2 SNEGSKA (reference sequence). With 1 base removed from V and 0 bases from J, the gap between germline ends came to 10 bases. This CDR3 is 15 amino acids long. The CDR3 sequence: CSARVRTVAKNIQYF. The CDR3, as DNA: TGCAGTGCTAGAGTTCGGACCGTAGCCAAAAACATTCAGTACTTC.

V and J are TRBV5-1 and TRBJ2-7, with 7 bases lining up with TRBD1. The CDR3 runs 14 residues. V lost 0 bases and J lost 5; bases outside the gene matches: 5. Germline CDR1 is SGHRS and CDR2 is YFSETQ. The CDR3 region has the DNA TGCGCCAGCAGCTTGGGGGACAGCGCGCACGAGCAGTACTTC. Translation gives CASSLGDSAHEQYF.